The present TCR beta chain was sequenced within a study of graft-versus-host responses after intestinal transplantation. The study's findings and limits: Early post-transplant HvG declines were associated with peak circulating GvH clone levels. The recipient marrow held GvH clones, and some of them showed up first in ileum or blood.

Produced via immunoSEQ multiplex PCR; TCRdb's table is partial and in-frame only. The sample shows just over 20,000 clones, over 40% of them seen only once. This clone was recorded a few times. Responders (around 200,000, CFSE-labeled) were co-plated with around 200,000 irradiated, violet-dye-labeled stimulators. The CDR3 has 14 residues. V lost 5 bases, J lost 6 bases, and 6 bases stayed unmatched. Germline CDR1 reads LNHDA; CDR2 reads SQIVND (reference sequence). This chain uses TRBV19 with TRBJ2-7; 11 bases match TRBD1. This material consisted of alloreactive CD8+ T cells from a mixed lymphocyte reaction culture, taken before intestinal transplant. Subset indicated: CFSE-low proliferating T cells sorted from approximately 6-day pre-transplant mixed lymphocyte reaction (GvH or HvG direction). The source of this sequence is a human patient who received an intestinal transplant. The CDR3 bases are TGTGCCAGTAGTTCCGGGACAGGGGGTTTCGAGCAGTACTTC. It is translated as CASSSGTGGFEQYF.